These 13 T cell receptor beta chains originate from one sample sequenced in a study of cytomegalovirus exposure and HLA in healthy donors. Primers included in the PCR were 60 Vbeta and 13 Jbeta primers. Here immunoSEQ multiplex PCR was the method, and the copy in TCRdb shows in-frame clones only, minus some. The profile shows about 140,000 clones, roughly 80% of them singletons. The sequencing input was PBMCs. The receptors were gathered from a man aged 35-49 years in good health and CMV-seronegative.

The chain uses TRBV15 and TRBJ1-2, with TRBD1 as a possible D gene (5 bases). V lost 0 bases and J lost 3, with 17 bases in between. The CDR3 extends over 17 amino acids. Germline CDR1 reads LNHNV; CDR2 reads YYDKDF (reference sequence). CDR3 sequence reads: CATSREGVVAGYYGYTF. In nucleotides, the CDR3 is TGTGCCACCAGCAGAGAGGGGGTTGTTGCGGGGTACTATGGCTACACCTTC.

This clone came up a few times. The chain recombines TRBV15 with TRBJ1-2; D gene unclear. Trimming pared 1 base from V and 1 base from J, leaving 4 bases between. This CDR3 contains 13 residues. Germline-derived CDR1 and CDR2 are LNHNV and YYDKDF (reference sequence). The CDR3 loop reads CATSRGRNYGYTF. The CDR3 bases are TGTGCCACCAGCAGAGGTCGTAACTATGGCTACACCTTC.

This sequence joins TRBV6-1 and TRBJ1-4; no firm D call. V lost 2 bases and J 0 bases, leaving 4 bases between the germline ends. The germline V gene encodes CDR1 MNHNS and CDR2 SASEGT. The CDR3 has 14 residues. The CDR3 sequence is CASSESATNEKLFF. CDR3 nucleotides: TGTGCCAGCAGTGAATCCGCAACTAATGAAAAACTGTTTTTT.

The count of this clone is one. The V and J genes are TRBV7-9 and TRBJ2-1, with D maybe TRBD2 (5 bases). Trimming pared 7 bases from V and 4 bases from J, leaving 14 bases between. CDR1 SEHNR and CDR2 FQNEAQ come from the germline V gene (reference sequence). The CDR3 sequence is 14 residues long. The CDR3 is CASTLVEGYNEQFF. The CDR3 DNA reads as TGTGCCAGCACCCTGGTAGAGGGTTACAATGAGCAGTTCTTC. The whole variable domain, remainder taken from reference TRBV7-9 and TRBJ2-1, is DTGVSQNPRHKITKRGQNVTFRCDPISEHNRLYWYRQTLGQGPEFLTYFQNEAQLEKSRLLSDRFSAERPKGSFSTLEIQRTEQGDSAMYLCASTLVEGYNEQFFGPGTRLTVL.

The V gene is TRBV14, the J gene TRBJ1-2; D might be TRBD1 (6 bases). V gave up 3 bases and J gave up 1 base, with 15 bases separating them. The CDR3 is 16 residues long. Germline loops: CDR1 SGHDN, CDR2 FVKESK. The CDR3 DNA sequence: TGTGCCAGCAGCCAGTCCGGGACAAGAAATAACTATGGCTACACCTTC. Its translation is CASSQSGTRNNYGYTF.

The rearrangement links TRBV2 to TRBJ2-3; 10 bases map to TRBD2. The CDR3 has 17 residues. V was clipped by 3 bases and J by 2 bases; unmatched bases: 8. CDR1 is SNHLY and CDR2 is FYNNEI in the germline V gene. Written as DNA, the CDR3 is TGTGCCAGCAGTGAGGGACTAGCGAACGGGAACACAGATACGCAGTATTTT. Amino acid sequence: CASSEGLANGNTDTQYF.

This chain links TRBV2 with TRBJ1-4, with TRBD1 identical over 10 bases. CDR3 size: 15 residues. After removal of 1 base from V and 5 bases from J, the junction contained 1 base not matched to a gene. Per the germline V gene, CDR1 is SNHLY and CDR2 is FYNNEI. This CDR3 reads CASSEEGQGNEKLFF. CDR3 nucleotide sequence: TGTGCCAGCAGTGAAGAGGGACAGGGGAATGAAAAACTGTTTTTT. The whole variable domain, filled in from reference TRBV2 and TRBJ1-4, reads EPEVTQTPSHQVTQMGQEVILRCVPISNHLYFYWYRQILGQKVEFLVSFYNNEISEKSEIFDDQFSVERPDGSNFTLKIRSTKLEDSAMYFCASSEEGQGNEKLFFGSGTQLSVL.

The J gene is TRBJ1-2, the V gene TRBV6-6, with 10 bases matching TRBD1. CDR1 and CDR2 from the germline V gene are MNHNY and SVGAGI (reference sequence). V shed 6 bases, J shed 7 bases, and the junction held 5 bases outside the gene matches. This CDR3 region has 13 residues. DNA of the CDR3: TGTGCCAGCAGCTCGGGACAGGGGCTTGGCTACACCTTC. Protein: CASSSGQGLGYTF.

In this sample, this clone turned up a few times. The rearrangement joins TRBV12-5 to TRBJ2-1; D uncertain. Between the trimmed V and J ends, which lost 0 bases and 8 bases, there was a span of 14 bases. This CDR3 has 15 residues. Germline CDR1 LGHNT, CDR2 FRNRAP. The CDR3 nucleotides read TGTGCTAGTGGTTTGGTACTCGGCAGGTTGGATGAGCAGTTCTTC. Amino acid sequence: CASGLVLGRLDEQFF.

The V call is TRBV28, the J call TRBJ1-2; D gene unclear. Germline V gives CDR1 MDHEN, CDR2 SYDVKM. This CDR3 has 12 residues. V shed 3 bases and J shed 4 bases, with 6 bases lying between them. In DNA form, the CDR3 reads TGTGCCAGCAGTTTCGGCGGCTATGGCTACACCTTC. Protein sequence: CASSFGGYGYTF.

The chain recombines TRBV30 with TRBJ1-2, with TRBD1 matching over 8 bases. The CDR3 has 15 amino acids. The trim removed 0 bases at V and 4 bases at J, leaving 7 bases unmatched. Germline V gives CDR1 GTSNPN, CDR2 SVGIG (reference sequence). CDR3 DNA: TGTGCCTGGAGTGTACGAGACAGGGGCACCTATGGCTACACCTTC. This encodes CAWSVRDRGTYGYTF.

J is TRBJ1-5 and V is TRBV7-8, with a possible D match to TRBD1 (5 bases). The CDR3 has 14 amino acids. CDR1 is SGHVS and CDR2 is FQNEAQ in the germline V gene. Trimming left V 1 base short and J 7 bases short, with 11 bases between. As DNA, the CDR3 is TGTGCCAGCAGCTTAGACTCAGGGAAACAGCCCCAGCATTTT. It translates to CASSLDSGKQPQHF.

The chain uses TRBV5-1 and TRBJ2-7, with 8 nucleotides matching TRBD1. Germline CDR1 SGHRS, CDR2 YFSETQ. The CDR3 has 16 residues. J lost 3 bases, V lost 4 bases, and 12 bases had no gene match. The CDR3 loop is CASSRFQGAINYEQYF. In DNA form, the CDR3 reads TGCGCCAGCAGCCGATTCCAGGGGGCAATCAACTACGAGCAGTACTTC. Filled out from reference TRBV5-1 and TRBJ2-7, the complete variable domain reads KAGVTQTPRYLIKTRGQQVTLSCSPISGHRSVSWYQQTPGQGLQFLFEYFSETQRNKGNFPGRFSGRQFSNSRSEMNVSTLELGDSALYLCASSRFQGAINYEQYFGPGTRLTVT.